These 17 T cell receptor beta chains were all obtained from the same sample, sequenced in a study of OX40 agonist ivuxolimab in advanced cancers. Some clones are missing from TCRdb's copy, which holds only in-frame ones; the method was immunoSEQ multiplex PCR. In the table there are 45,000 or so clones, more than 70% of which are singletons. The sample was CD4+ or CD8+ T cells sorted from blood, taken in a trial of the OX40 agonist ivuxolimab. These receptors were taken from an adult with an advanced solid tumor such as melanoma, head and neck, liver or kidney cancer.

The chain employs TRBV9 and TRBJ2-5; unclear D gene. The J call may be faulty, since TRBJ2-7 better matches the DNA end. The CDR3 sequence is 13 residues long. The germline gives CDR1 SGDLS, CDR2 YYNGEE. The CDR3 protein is CASSVLIWGEQYF. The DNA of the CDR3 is TGTGCCAGCAGCGTATTAATCTGGGGCGAGCAGTACTTC.

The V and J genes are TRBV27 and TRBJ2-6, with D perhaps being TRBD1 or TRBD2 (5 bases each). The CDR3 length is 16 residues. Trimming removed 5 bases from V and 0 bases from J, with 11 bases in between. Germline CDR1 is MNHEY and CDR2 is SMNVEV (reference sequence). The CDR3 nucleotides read TGTGCCAGCAGTCTTAGGGGAGTCTCTGGGGCCAACGTCCTGACTTTC. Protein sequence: CASSLRGVSGANVLTF.

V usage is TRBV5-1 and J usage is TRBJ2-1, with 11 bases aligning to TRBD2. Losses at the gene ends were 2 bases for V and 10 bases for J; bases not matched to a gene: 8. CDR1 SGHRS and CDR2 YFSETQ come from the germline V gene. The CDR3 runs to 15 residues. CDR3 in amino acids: CASSLELAGVGEQFF. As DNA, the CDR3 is TGCGCCAGCAGCTTAGAACTAGCGGGAGTAGGGGAGCAGTTCTTC.

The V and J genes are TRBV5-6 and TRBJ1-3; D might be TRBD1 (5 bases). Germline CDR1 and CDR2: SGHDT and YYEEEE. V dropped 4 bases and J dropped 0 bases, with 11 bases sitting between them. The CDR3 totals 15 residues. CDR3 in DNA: TGTGCCAGCAGCCCGGGACCGTACTCTGGAAACACCATATATTTT. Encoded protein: CASSPGPYSGNTIYF.

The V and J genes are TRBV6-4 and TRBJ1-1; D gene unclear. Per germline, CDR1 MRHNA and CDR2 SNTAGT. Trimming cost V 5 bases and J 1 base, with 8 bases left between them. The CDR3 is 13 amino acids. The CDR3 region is CASSPEENTEAFF. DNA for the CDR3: TGTGCCAGCAGTCCCGAGGAGAACACTGAAGCTTTCTTT.

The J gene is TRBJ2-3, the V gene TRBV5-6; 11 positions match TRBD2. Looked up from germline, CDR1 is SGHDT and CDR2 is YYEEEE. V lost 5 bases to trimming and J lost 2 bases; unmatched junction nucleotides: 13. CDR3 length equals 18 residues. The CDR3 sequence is CASRSQGPSGGITDTQYF. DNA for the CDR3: TGTGCCAGCAGGTCGCAGGGACCTAGCGGGGGGATCACAGATACGCAGTATTTT.

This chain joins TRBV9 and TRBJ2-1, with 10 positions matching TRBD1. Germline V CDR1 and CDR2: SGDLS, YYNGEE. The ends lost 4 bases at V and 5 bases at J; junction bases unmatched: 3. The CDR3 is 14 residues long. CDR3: CASSKTGGHNEQFF. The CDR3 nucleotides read TGTGCCAGCAGCAAGACAGGGGGCCACAATGAGCAGTTCTTC. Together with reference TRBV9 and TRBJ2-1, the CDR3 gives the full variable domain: DSGVTQTPKHLITATGQRVTLRCSPRSGDLSVYWYQQSLDQGLQFLIQYYNGEERAKGNILERFSAQQFPDLHSELNLSSLELGDSALYFCASSKTGGHNEQFFGPGTRLTVL.

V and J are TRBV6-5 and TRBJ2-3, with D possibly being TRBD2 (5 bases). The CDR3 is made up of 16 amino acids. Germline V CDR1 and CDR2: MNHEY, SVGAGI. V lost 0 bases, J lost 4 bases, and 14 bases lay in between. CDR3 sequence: CASSYSYGSRADTQYF. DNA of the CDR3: TGTGCCAGCAGTTACTCGTATGGGAGTCGCGCAGATACGCAGTATTTT.

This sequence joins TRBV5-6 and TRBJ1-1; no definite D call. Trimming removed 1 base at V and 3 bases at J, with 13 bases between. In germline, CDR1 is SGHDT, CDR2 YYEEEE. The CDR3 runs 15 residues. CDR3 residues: CASSLPRTVYTEAFF. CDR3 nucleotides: TGTGCCAGCAGCTTGCCCCGGACTGTTTACACTGAAGCTTTCTTT.

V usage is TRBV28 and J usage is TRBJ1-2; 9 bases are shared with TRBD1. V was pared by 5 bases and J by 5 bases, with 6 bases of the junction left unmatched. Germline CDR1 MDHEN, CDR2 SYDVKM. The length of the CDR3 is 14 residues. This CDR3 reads CASSPGQGRYGYTF. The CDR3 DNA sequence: TGTGCCAGCAGTCCTGGACAGGGGAGATATGGCTACACCTTC.

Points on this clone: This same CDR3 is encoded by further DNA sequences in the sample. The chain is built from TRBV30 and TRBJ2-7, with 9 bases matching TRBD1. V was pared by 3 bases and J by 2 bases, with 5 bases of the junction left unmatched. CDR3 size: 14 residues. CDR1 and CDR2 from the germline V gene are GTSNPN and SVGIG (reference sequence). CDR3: CAWRGTGSAYEQYF. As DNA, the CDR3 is TGTGCCTGGAGGGGGACAGGGTCCGCCTACGAGCAGTACTTC.

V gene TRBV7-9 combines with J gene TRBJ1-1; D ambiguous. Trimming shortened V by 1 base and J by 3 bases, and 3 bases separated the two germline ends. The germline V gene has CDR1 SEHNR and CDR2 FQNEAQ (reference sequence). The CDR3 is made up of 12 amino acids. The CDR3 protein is CASSLVHTEAFF. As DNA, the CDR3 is TGTGCCAGCAGCTTAGTTCACACTGAAGCTTTCTTT.

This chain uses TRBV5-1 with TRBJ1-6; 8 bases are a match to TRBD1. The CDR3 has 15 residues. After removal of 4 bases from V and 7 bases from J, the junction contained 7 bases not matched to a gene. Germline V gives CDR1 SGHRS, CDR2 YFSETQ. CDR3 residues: CASSLGQGRNSPLHF. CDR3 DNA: TGCGCCAGCAGCCTAGGACAGGGTAGGAATTCACCCCTCCACTTT.

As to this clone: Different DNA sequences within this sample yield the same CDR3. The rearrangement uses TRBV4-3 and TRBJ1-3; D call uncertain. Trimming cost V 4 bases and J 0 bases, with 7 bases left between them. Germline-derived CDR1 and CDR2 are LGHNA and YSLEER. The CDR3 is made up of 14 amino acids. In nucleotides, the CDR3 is TGCGCCAGCAGCCCTGGGGTCTCTGGAAACACCATATATTTT. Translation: CASSPGVSGNTIYF.

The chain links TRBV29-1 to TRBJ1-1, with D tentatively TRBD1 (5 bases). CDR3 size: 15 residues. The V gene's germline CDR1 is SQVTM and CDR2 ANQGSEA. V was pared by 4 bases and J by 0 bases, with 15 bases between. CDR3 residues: CSVAPPGRMNTEAFF. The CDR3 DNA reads TGCAGCGTTGCTCCCCCAGGGAGGATGAACACTGAAGCTTTCTTT. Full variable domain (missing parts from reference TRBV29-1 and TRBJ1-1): SAVISQKPSRDICQRGTSLTIQCQVDSQVTMMFWYRQQPGQSLTLIATANQGSEATYESGFVIDKFPISRPNLTFSTLTVSNMSPEDSSIYLCSVAPPGRMNTEAFFGQGTRLTVV.

CDR3 DNA sequence: TGTGCCAGCAGCTTGCATGCGGGTCCCCAGTACTTC. This translates into CASSLHAGPQYF. This chain uses TRBV11-2 with TRBJ2-5; a weak D match, TRBD2 (5 bases). From germline, CDR1 is SGHAT and CDR2 FQNNGV. The ends were cut back, 3 bases at V and 9 bases at J, with 11 bases in the middle. The CDR3 covers 12 residues.

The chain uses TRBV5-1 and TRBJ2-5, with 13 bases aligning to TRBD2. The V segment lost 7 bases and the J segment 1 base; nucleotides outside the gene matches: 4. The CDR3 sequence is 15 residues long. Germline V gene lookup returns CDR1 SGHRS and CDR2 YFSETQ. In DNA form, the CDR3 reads TGCGCCAGCGCAACTAGCGGGAGGGTCCAAGAGACCCAGTACTTC. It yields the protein CASATSGRVQETQYF.